This entry lists 9 T cell receptor beta chains sequenced from one sample in a study of early T cells in non-severe SARS-CoV-2 infection. TCRdb processed the 5' RACE reads anew with MiXCR; each CDR3 protein has one entry. The sample records 60,000 to 70,000 distinct CDR3 sequences, 5.5% to 7% being singletons. This specimen consisted of whole blood, obtained at baseline. These TCRs come from an adult who was a healthcare worker with PCR-confirmed SARS-CoV-2 infection or an uninfected control (not recorded which).

This clonotype was detected many times. The chain has TRBV29-1 and TRBJ2-1; the D is unclear. CDR1 and CDR2 from the germline V gene are SQVTM and ANQGSEA. Trimming cost V 3 bases and J 0 bases, with 6 bases left between them. The CDR3 consists of 13 residues. The CDR3 protein is CSVDLSSYNEQFF. CDR3 DNA: TGCAGCGTTGACTTAAGCTCCTACAATGAGCAGTTCTTC.

The table lists this clonotype with many counts. V gene TRBV29-1 combines with J gene TRBJ2-5, with D possibly being TRBD2 (5 bases). This CDR3 has 12 amino acids. The germline CDR1 and CDR2 sequences are SQVTM and ANQGSEA. V was trimmed by 4 bases and J by 4 bases, leaving 10 bases between them. The CDR3 loop is CSVGFRGETQYF. As DNA, the CDR3 is TGCAGCGTTGGGTTTCGGGGAGAGACCCAGTACTTC. The full variable domain, in which reference TRBV29-1 and TRBJ2-5 provide the parts outside the CDR3, is SAVISQKPSRDICQRGTSLTIQCQVDSQVTMMFWYRQQPGQSLTLIATANQGSEATYESGFVIDKFPISRPNLTFSTLTVSNMSPEDSSIYLCSVGFRGETQYFGPGTRLLVL.

The rearrangement uses TRBV5-1 and TRBJ1-2; D gene uncertain. Germline CDR1 and CDR2: SGHRS and YFSETQ. Trimming took 1 base from V and 0 from J, leaving 7 bases between them. The CDR3 spans 14 residues. CDR3 bases: TGCGCCAGCAGCTTGACAGTAACTAACTATGGCTACACCTTC. It codes for CASSLTVTNYGYTF.

This clonotype was counted ten times or more. The chain links TRBV19 to TRBJ1-2, with no clear D. The CDR3 runs to 12 residues. Trimming stripped 7 bases from V and 4 bases from J, with 10 bases between. Germline V lookup: CDR1 LNHDA, CDR2 SQIVND (reference sequence). The DNA for the CDR3 is TGTGCCAGTACCCCAGGCCCCTATGGCTACACCTTC. It specifies CASTPGPYGYTF.

The chain employs TRBV4-3 and TRBJ2-2; 8 nucleotides line up with TRBD2. Per the germline V gene, CDR1 is LGHNA and CDR2 is YSLEER. Losses at the gene ends were 0 bases for V and 0 bases for J; bases not matched to a gene: 3. CDR3 size: 17 residues. Written as DNA, the CDR3 is TGCGCCAGCAGCCAAGAAGAACTAGCGGCGAACACCGGGGAGCTGTTTTTT. Translating gives CASSQEELAANTGELFF.

This clonotype was counted between two and nine times. This sequence joins TRBV28 and TRBJ2-1, with 8 bases that match TRBD2. The CDR3 consists of 16 residues. Losses at the gene ends were 5 bases for V and 5 bases for J; bases not matched to a gene: 11. The germline V gene encodes CDR1 MDHEN and CDR2 SYDVKM. The CDR3 DNA reads TGTGCCAGCAGTCCCTCGGGGGGGGTGATGGACAATGAGCAGTTCTTC. Encoded protein: CASSPSGGVMDNEQFF.

This rearrangement joins TRBV4-2 to TRBJ1-1; no firm D call. CDR3 length equals 14 residues. Trimming pared 3 bases from V and 2 bases from J, leaving 10 bases between. The germline gives CDR1 LGHNA, CDR2 YNFKEQ. CDR3 sequence reads: CASSQSGSNTEAFF. The CDR3 DNA is TGTGCCAGCAGCCAGTCCGGGTCCAACACTGAAGCTTTCTTT.

This clonotype showed up many times. The J gene is TRBJ2-1, the V gene TRBV15, with 7 bases fitting TRBD2. The CDR3 has 15 residues. J gave up 2 bases and V 6 bases, and 7 bases lay outside the gene matches. The germline CDR1 and CDR2 sequences are LNHNV and YYDKDF (reference sequence). The CDR3: CATSPGLETYNEQFF. The CDR3 DNA follows: TGTGCCACCAGTCCTGGACTAGAGACCTACAATGAGCAGTTCTTC.

This clonotype was observed a handful of times. The chain carries TRBV19 and TRBJ1-2; TRBD1 matches at 7 bases. J gave up 2 bases and V 6 bases, and 9 bases lay outside the gene matches. Germline loops: CDR1 LNHDA, CDR2 SQIVND (reference sequence). The CDR3 spans 15 residues. CDR3 bases: TGTGCCAGTAGCCCCGGGACAGCAACCAACTATGGCTACACCTTC. It yields the protein CASSPGTATNYGYTF.